The T cell receptor (beta chain) under discussion was sequenced for a study of cytotoxic CD8 clonotypes in ibrutinib-treated CLL. Findings and caveats of the study: An increase in clonality occurred at ibrutinib response, followed by a return toward baseline at progression.

Of note for this clone: Its cognate antigen is unknown.

V shed 0 bases and J shed 3 bases, with 18 bases lying between them. Germline V gene lookup returns CDR1 SNHLY and CDR2 FYNNEI. The length of the CDR3 is 17 residues. TCRdb's table, derived via immunoSEQ multiplex PCR, lists solely in-frame clones and lacks some. The sample has 100,000 to 150,000 clones; 80% to 90% are singletons. PBMCs that had been cryopreserved were the source of 1.5 to 2 micrograms of genomic DNA for TCR beta libraries. The chain joins TRBV2 to TRBJ2-7; tentatively, D is TRBD2 (5 bases). The source was PBMCs, collected after 24 months of ibrutinib treatment. The TCR comes from a human donor with chronic lymphocytic leukemia. CDR3 region: CASSEANQRGGSYEQYF. The CDR3 bases are TGTGCCAGCAGTGAAGCCAACCAACGGGGTGGGAGCTACGAGCAGTACTTC. The full variable domain, its missing parts supplied by reference TRBV2 and TRBJ2-7, is EPEVTQTPSHQVTQMGQEVILRCVPISNHLYFYWYRQILGQKVEFLVSFYNNEISEKSEIFDDQFSVERPDGSNFTLKIRSTKLEDSAMYFCASSEANQRGGSYEQYFGPGTRLTVT.